This TCR beta chain appears in the sequencing data of a study of coeliac disease. One frozen 500,000-cell aliquot per fraction was sequenced. The repertoire was sequenced with immunoSEQ multiplex PCR; TCRdb's copy has only in-frame clones and lacks some. This table has approximately 6,700 clones, roughly 65% appearing once. As for this clone: Its antigen remains unknown.

Study findings and constraints: Largely private TRB repertoires meant most sequences were sample-unique. According to the authors, this method cannot detect gliadin-specific T cells in an unbiased way.

Germline V gene sequence: CDR1 GTSNPN, CDR2 SVGIG (reference sequence). CDR3 length: 14 amino acids. V lost 0 bases and J lost 3; bases outside the gene matches: 1. The clonotype was recovered from a woman aged 60-70 years with active celiac disease. The V and J genes are TRBV30 and TRBJ2-1; 8 bases agree with TRBD2. Input material: lamina propria lymphocytes from the gut. The DNA of the CDR3 is TGTGCCTGGAGTGTACTAGCGGTCTACAATGAGCAGTTCTTC. The encoded protein is CAWSVLAVYNEQFF.